Reported below is one T cell receptor (beta chain). What it recognizes is unknown. A TCRbeta library incorporating unique molecular identifiers was prepared. Via MiXCR, TCRdb re-called the PCR reads, giving one row per CDR3 protein. This table holds fewer than 550,000 distinct CDR3 sequences, roughly 11% found once. The V segment lost 3 bases and the J segment 9 bases; nucleotides outside the gene matches: 17. Germline CDR1 reads DFQATT; CDR2 reads SNEGSKA (reference sequence). The CDR3 length is 16 residues. The entry originates in a study of T-cell reconstitution after alpha-beta-depleted transplantation in children. Study-level results: It was reported that alpha-beta T cells came from several hundred expanded graft clones (about two months after transplant).

V is TRBV20-1 and J is TRBJ2-1, with 7 bases lining up with TRBD2. This sample comprised PBMCs, mostly from graft donor cells, obtained 180 days after TCRalphabeta/CD19-depleted stem cell transplant. This clonotype was obtained from a female patient aged 2-9 years who had a stem cell transplant for aplastic anemia, so the T cells may come from the graft donor. In nucleotides, the CDR3 is TGCAGTGCTAGGGTTGAGTTCGGGACTAAGCTCACTGAGCAGTTCTTC. Residues: CSARVEFGTKLTEQFF.